The TCR beta chain under discussion was sequenced for a study of T cell clonotyping in hematopoietic cell transplantation. The wider study: Cytoreduction preceded collection of pretransplant recipient samples. General study points: Graft donor and pretransplant recipient Inverse Simpson Index values predicted broader posttransplant TCR diversity.

About this clone itself: Its target is not known.

Time point of the sample: recipient sample about 28 days before transplant, after cytoreduction. Assay used: immunoSEQ multiplex PCR; TCRdb lists only in-frame clones, some missing. The sample records about 47,000 clones, roughly 80% being singletons. The sequenced sample was peripheral blood mononuclear cells, obtained before stem cell transplant. This sequence originates from a man in his 60s with myelodysplastic syndrome. Some clones in this sample may be carry-over from other donors' samples.

Here the CDR3 reads CASSLAGTTPQNYGYTF. CDR3 DNA sequence: TGTGCCAGCAGCTTGGCGGGCACCACCCCGCAGAACTATGGCTACACCTTC. The V call is TRBV5-6, the J call TRBJ1-2, with D uncertain. V shed 0 bases and J shed 2 bases, with 17 bases lying between them. This CDR3 spans 17 amino acids. Germline V lookup: CDR1 SGHDT, CDR2 YYEEEE.